This entry lists 30 T cell receptor beta chains sequenced from one sample in a study of identical twins. In TCRdb, the 5' RACE reads were re-called with MiXCR into one record per CDR3 protein. The data show 200,000 to 300,000 distinct CDR3 sequences, with about 7.3% seen just once and roughly 3.7% held by the top ten. In addition, the sample was reused for a study of yellow fever vaccine responses in identical twins.

Sequenced material: memory (CD45RO+) T cells sorted from blood. The receptor source for this set is a woman under 30 in good health.

This clonotype was observed many times. The chain joins TRBV7-2 to TRBJ1-1, with D unclear. Deletions cut 2 bases from V and 0 bases from J, with 16 bases between. Per the germline V gene, CDR1 is SGHTA and CDR2 is FQGNSA. The CDR3 is made up of 17 amino acids. CDR3 protein: CASSLQAATIMNTEAFF. CDR3 DNA: TGTGCCAGCAGCTTACAGGCGGCCACGATAATGAACACTGAAGCTTTCTTT.

This clonotype was observed many times. The chain links TRBV12-3 or TRBV12-4 to TRBJ2-5; 10 positions match TRBD2. The CDR3 sequence is 16 residues long. With V trimmed by 4 bases and J by 0 bases, 5 bases remained unmatched. The DNA for the CDR3 is TGTGCCAGCAGTTCGCGGACTAGCGGAAACCAAGAGACCCAGTACTTC. Amino acid sequence: CASSSRTSGNQETQYF.

This clonotype was observed a handful of times. In nucleotides, the CDR3 is TGCAGTGCTAGAGATCAGCGGACAGGGAACACCGGGGAGCTGTTTTTT. Its protein product is CSARDQRTGNTGELFF. This rearrangement joins TRBV20-1 to TRBJ2-2, with TRBD1 identical over 7 bases. This CDR3 spans 16 amino acids. Germline V CDR1 and CDR2: DFQATT, SNEGSKA (reference sequence). The J segment lost 1 base and the V segment lost 0 bases, leaving 5 bases of the junction unmatched.

This clonotype was observed a few times. The V gene is TRBV27, the J gene TRBJ1-4; a weak D match, TRBD1 (5 bases). Trimming left V 6 bases short and J 4 bases short, with 15 bases between. Per germline, CDR1 MNHEY and CDR2 SMNVEV (reference sequence). There are 15 residues in the CDR3. The CDR3 DNA follows: TGTGCCAGCAGCCTTAGGAGGGGCTTTAATGAAAAACTGTTTTTT. As protein: CASSLRRGFNEKLFF.

This clonotype has a count of ten or more. This chain connects TRBV10-3 to TRBJ2-4, with D possibly being TRBD2 (6 bases). Germline V gene lookup returns CDR1 ENHRY and CDR2 SYGVKD. V lost 5 bases to trimming and J lost 9 bases, with 17 bases between them. The CDR3 length is 14 residues. CDR3 coding DNA: TGTGCCATCAGTCGGGCCCATGTCGGGAGCATTCAGTACTTC. Translated, it gives CAISRAHVGSIQYF.

This clonotype has a handful of counts. This chain joins TRBV5-1 and TRBJ2-3; D call uncertain. The V and J ends lost 1 base and 0 bases respectively, with 12 bases between them. This CDR3 comprises 16 residues. The V gene's germline CDR1 is SGHRS and CDR2 YFSETQ. The CDR3 loop reads CASSLFWGMSTDTQYF. The DNA of the CDR3 is TGCGCCAGCAGCTTGTTTTGGGGAATGAGCACAGATACGCAGTATTTT.

This clonotype was recorded a few times. This chain connects TRBV7-9 to TRBJ2-1; TRBD2 agrees at 10 bases. The CDR3 is made up of 14 amino acids. CDR1 is SEHNR and CDR2 is FQNEAQ in the germline V gene (reference sequence). V was pared by 6 bases and J by 9 bases, with 8 bases of the junction left unmatched. CDR3 sequence: CASRPNLAGVEQFF. The CDR3 bases are TGTGCCAGCAGACCAAATCTAGCGGGAGTTGAGCAGTTCTTC.

In its sample, this clonotype was seen many times. The rearrangement uses TRBV6-1 and TRBJ2-7; 12 bases are a match to TRBD2. The CDR3 is 14 amino acids. CDR1 and CDR2 from the germline V gene are MNHNS and SASEGT. After removal of 7 bases from V and 3 bases from J, the junction contained 4 bases not matched to a gene. CDR3 amino acids: CASTLAGGSYEQYF. The DNA for the CDR3 is TGTGCCAGCACCCTAGCGGGAGGGAGCTACGAGCAGTACTTC.

This clonotype was detected many times. The chain has TRBV12-3 or TRBV12-4 and TRBJ2-3; D perhaps matches TRBD1 (6 bases). Trimming took 5 bases from V and 0 from J, leaving 9 bases between them. This CDR3 spans 14 amino acids. In nucleotides, the CDR3 is TGTGCCAGCAGTCCCGGGACAAGCACAGATACGCAGTATTTT. Residues: CASSPGTSTDTQYF.

This clonotype was counted many times. The V and J genes are TRBV24-1 and TRBJ2-7, with 10 bases identical to TRBD1. The CDR3 runs to 14 residues. The junction had 8 bases not matched to a gene; V was cut back by 7 bases and J by 6 bases. CDR1 KGHDR and CDR2 SFDVKD come from the germline V gene. CDR3 in DNA: TGTGCCACCAGCGGGACAGGGGTCCTAGGCGAGCAGTACTTC. Encoded protein: CATSGTGVLGEQYF.

This clonotype has a count of ten or more. The chain is built from TRBV12-3 or TRBV12-4 and TRBJ2-7; the match to TRBD2 covers 8 bases. CDR3 size: 13 residues. The junction had 7 bases not matched to a gene; V was cut back by 5 bases and J by 7 bases. The CDR3 DNA reads TGTGCCAGCAGTAGCGGGAGTGGGTTTGAGCAGTACTTC. This gives the protein CASSSGSGFEQYF.

In its sample, this clonotype was seen a few times. The V gene is TRBV28, the J gene TRBJ1-3; D ambiguous. The CDR3 is 12 amino acids. Between the trimmed V and J ends, which lost 3 bases and 7 bases, there was a span of 7 bases. Germline CDR1 and CDR2: MDHEN and SYDVKM. CDR3 nucleotide sequence: TGTGCCAGCAGTTTCCTCTGGAACACCATATATTTT. Protein sequence: CASSFLWNTIYF.

This sequence joins TRBV6-1 and TRBJ2-7; weak D call: TRBD2 (6 bases). The CDR3 has 13 amino acids. Germline V gives CDR1 MNHNS, CDR2 SASEGT. V lost 7 bases to trimming and J lost 0 bases, with 10 bases between them. The chain's CDR3 is CASTSVSSYEQYF. The CDR3 DNA reads TGTGCCAGCACTAGCGTTAGCTCCTACGAGCAGTACTTC.

This clonotype was detected many times. V and J are TRBV14 and TRBJ2-2; no reliable D call. The CDR3 is 16 amino acids. The germline V and J ends were trimmed by 1 base and 4 bases, with 13 bases remaining between them. Germline V gene data show CDR1 as SGHDN and CDR2 as FVKESK. This CDR3 is CASSQVWPSSTGELFF. In DNA form, the CDR3 reads TGTGCCAGCAGCCAAGTCTGGCCGTCGAGCACCGGGGAGCTGTTTTTT.

This clonotype has just a few counts. This chain connects TRBV25-1 to TRBJ2-7; D uncertain. The ends were cut back, 2 bases at V and 2 bases at J, with 10 bases in the middle. The CDR3 has 14 residues. Germline CDR1 MGHDK, CDR2 SYGVNS. CDR3 nucleotide sequence: TGTGCCAGCAGTGAACGGACGGAAACCTACGAGCAGTACTTC. This sequence encodes CASSERTETYEQYF.

This clonotype was counted only a few times. The rearrangement links TRBV5-5 to TRBJ1-5; a weak D match, TRBD1 (5 bases). CDR3 size: 14 residues. Germline-derived CDR1 and CDR2 are SGHKS and YYEKEE (reference sequence). Trimming pared 1 base from V and 4 bases from J, leaving 9 bases between. Here the CDR3 DNA reads TGTGCCAGCAGCTTGTGGGACGGTAATCAGCCCCAGCATTTT. Translated: CASSLWDGNQPQHF.

This clonotype was found many times. The chain is built from TRBV6-2 or TRBV6-3 and TRBJ2-5, with 12 bases fitting TRBD2. CDR1 and CDR2 (germline): MNHEY, SVGEGT. V shed 0 bases, J shed 7 bases, and the junction held 3 bases outside the gene matches. The CDR3 consists of 15 residues. CDR3 sequence (DNA): TGTGCCAGCAGTTACTCGACTAGCGGGAGTGCGACCCAGTACTTC. It codes for CASSYSTSGSATQYF.

V and J are TRBV13 and TRBJ2-7; 13 nucleotides align to TRBD2. This CDR3 has 17 amino acids. The germline CDR1 and CDR2 sequences are PRHDT and FYEKMQ (reference sequence). Unmatched junction bases numbered 10, after V lost 5 bases and J lost 3 bases. CDR3 amino acids: CASSRTGTSGTIYEQYF. The CDR3 DNA reads TGTGCCAGCAGCCGGACCGGGACTAGCGGGACCATCTACGAGCAGTACTTC.

In this sample, this clonotype turned up a few times. This chain joins TRBV29-1 and TRBJ2-7; D is ambiguous. Germline values: CDR1 SQVTM, CDR2 ANQGSEA. The CDR3 sequence is 11 residues long. The ends were cut back, 5 bases at V and 3 bases at J, with 8 bases in the middle. The chain's CDR3 is CSVLHSYEQYF. CDR3 nucleotides: TGCAGCGTTCTGCATAGCTACGAGCAGTACTTC.

The J gene is TRBJ1-1, the V gene TRBV5-1, with D maybe TRBD1 (6 bases). Germline V CDR1 and CDR2: SGHRS, YFSETQ. V lost 0 bases and J 5 bases, leaving 11 bases between the germline ends. The CDR3 has 14 residues. CDR3 residues: CASSLETGGTEAFF. For the CDR3, the DNA is TGCGCCAGCAGCTTGGAGACAGGAGGAACTGAAGCTTTCTTT.

This clonotype showed up many times. The V call is TRBV12-3 or TRBV12-4, the J call TRBJ2-1; 14 bases are shared with TRBD2. With V trimmed by 6 bases and J by 9 bases, 4 bases remained unmatched. The CDR3 spans 14 residues. CDR3 amino acids: CASSPGLAGAEQFF. CDR3 DNA: TGTGCCAGCAGCCCGGGACTAGCGGGGGCTGAGCAGTTCTTC.

This clonotype has at least ten counts. V and J are TRBV29-1 and TRBJ2-2, with 8 bases identical to TRBD2. The CDR3 contains 15 residues. V shed 7 bases, J shed 1 base, and the junction held 8 bases outside the gene matches. Germline values: CDR1 SQVTM, CDR2 ANQGSEA. CDR3 nucleotide sequence: TGCAGCGCCCGAACGGGGGGGGTGAACACCGGGGAGCTGTTTTTT. Amino acid sequence: CSARTGGVNTGELFF.

J is TRBJ2-3 and V is TRBV27; 10 bases agree with TRBD2. Germline V gene sequence: CDR1 MNHEY, CDR2 SMNVEV (reference sequence). Trimming at V came to 5 bases and at J to 0 bases, leaving 5 bases not matched to a gene. This CDR3 contains 16 residues. The CDR3: CASSGSAGGSTDTQYF. DNA for the CDR3: TGTGCCAGCAGTGGGTCAGCGGGGGGGAGCACAGATACGCAGTATTTT.

This clonotype was seen once. J is TRBJ2-7 and V is TRBV28; D is unclear. Germline assignment: CDR1 MDHEN and CDR2 SYDVKM. The CDR3 loop spans 14 amino acids. V lost 3 bases and J 3 bases, leaving 12 bases between the germline ends. CDR3 sequence: CASSFTLDVYEQYF. As DNA, the CDR3 is TGTGCCAGCAGTTTCACATTGGACGTCTACGAGCAGTACTTC.

The J gene is TRBJ2-1, the V gene TRBV4-1, with a tentative D call TRBD2 (6 bases). Germline V gene lookup returns CDR1 MGHRA and CDR2 YSYEKL. Trimming pared 7 bases from V and 1 base from J, leaving 11 bases between. The CDR3 has 14 amino acids. CDR3 amino acids: CASTPGGSYNEQFF. CDR3 nucleotide sequence: TGCGCCAGCACTCCCGGGGGATCCTACAATGAGCAGTTCTTC.

This clonotype was seen only a few times. V and J are TRBV11-2 and TRBJ2-2; D call uncertain. The CDR3 covers 15 residues. Trimming removed 0 bases from V and 4 bases from J, with 9 bases in between. Germline V gene lookup returns CDR1 SGHAT and CDR2 FQNNGV. CDR3 protein: CASSLEGSPTGELFF. CDR3 nucleotides: TGTGCCAGCAGCTTAGAGGGATCTCCCACCGGGGAGCTGTTTTTT.

This clonotype was picked up a small number of times. This chain uses TRBV2 with TRBJ2-7; possibly TRBD2 for D (5 bases). The CDR3 sequence is 12 residues long. Germline V gives CDR1 SNHLY, CDR2 FYNNEI. V dropped 7 bases and J dropped 4 bases, with 11 bases sitting between them. CDR3: CASTPRGYEQYF. The CDR3 nucleotides are TGTGCCAGCACTCCACGGGGATACGAGCAGTACTTC.

This clonotype has a handful of counts. This chain joins TRBV20-1 and TRBJ1-5; D is unclear. CDR1 and CDR2 (germline): DFQATT, SNEGSKA (reference sequence). The germline V and J ends were trimmed by 6 bases and 4 bases, with 13 bases remaining between them. The CDR3 totals 13 residues. The CDR3 DNA follows: TGCAGTGCCCCCCCGGGTCAGAATCAGCCCCAGCATTTT. Protein product: CSAPPGQNQPQHF.

This clonotype was counted between two and nine times. The V call is TRBV24-1, the J call TRBJ2-1; D not certain. From germline, CDR1 is KGHDR and CDR2 SFDVKD. V lost 5 bases to trimming and J lost 5 bases, with 6 bases between them. CDR3 size: 12 residues. The chain's CDR3 is CATSVGNNEQFF. CDR3 bases: TGTGCCACCAGTGTTGGGAACAATGAGCAGTTCTTC.

Concerning this clonotype: Given a much more abundant clone one base away, this may be a read error. The chain is built from TRBV2 and TRBJ2-5; 8 nucleotides line up with TRBD2. This CDR3 is built from 13 residues. The germline CDR1 and CDR2 sequences are SNHLY and FYNNEI. CDR3 region: CAGSDGLAETQYF. Written as DNA, the CDR3 is TGTGCCGGCAGTGATGGACTAGCCGAGACCCAGTACTTC.